A selection of T cell receptor beta chains follows, all from one sample in a study of molecular identifiers for immune sequencing clone quantification. TCRdb analysed the PCR reads with MiXCR anew, one entry per CDR3 protein. The sample lists approximately 500,000 distinct CDR3 sequences; roughly 26% were seen once. The source material was naive CD8+ T cells from blood, with Jurkat cell RNA spiked in. The receptor set was obtained from a human donor in good health. Some libraries in this study had Jurkat cell RNA spiked in. Each CDR3 is given with its conserved first and last residue. D genes are given only for firm matches. Clone size is shown for a subset of rows, as once, few, many or a class of expanded clone.

V gene	J gene	clone size	D gene	CDR3 protein	CDR3 DNA
TRBV19	TRBJ2-2	.	.	CASSIVGWSTGELFF	TGTGCCAGTAGTATAGTAGGGTGGAGCACCGGGGAGCTGTTTTTT
TRBV7-9	TRBJ2-1	.	TRBD1	CASNTLRDRVNEQFF	TGTGCCAGCAACACCCTGCGGGACAGGGTGAATGAGCAGTTCTTC
TRBV9	TRBJ2-1	.	TRBD2	CASSVDSGSFYNEQFF	TGTGCCAGCAGCGTCGATAGCGGGAGTTTCTACAATGAGCAGTTCTTC
TRBV20-1	TRBJ2-7	few	.	CSARGLTYEQYF	TGCAGTGCTAGAGGACTCACCTACGAGCAGTACTTC
TRBV20-1	TRBJ2-7	few	.	CSAIAGTGAYEQYF	TGCAGTGCTATTGCGGGCACGGGGGCATACGAGCAGTACTTC
TRBV30	TRBJ2-2	few	.	CAWTENTGELFF	TGTGCCTGGACAGAGAACACCGGGGAGCTGTTTTTT
TRBV4-3	TRBJ1-2	.	.	CASSQEQGCGYTF	TGCGCCAGCAGCCAAGAGCAGGGCTGTGGCTACACCTTC
TRBV7-6	TRBJ2-5	many	.	CASSPGTVQETQYF	TGTGCCAGCAGCCCAGGGACGGTTCAAGAGACCCAGTACTTC
TRBV28	TRBJ1-6	.	.	CASRGQSSYNSPLHF	TGTGCCAGCAGAGGACAGAGCTCCTATAATTCACCCCTCCACTTT
TRBV24-1	TRBJ1-5	few	.	CATSEPEGPQHF	TGTGCCACCAGTGAGCCCGAGGGGCCCCAGCATTTT
TRBV20-1	TRBJ2-7	many	TRBD2	CSARLAGSYEQYF	TGCAGTGCTAGACTAGCGGGAAGCTACGAGCAGTACTTC
TRBV5-3	TRBJ2-5	.	TRBD1	CASSPQDRGGETQYF	TGTGCCAGCAGCCCCCAGGACAGGGGGGGTGAGACCCAGTACTTC
TRBV12-3/TRBV12-4	TRBJ1-2	many	.	CASSLRADGYTF	TGTGCCAGCAGTTTAAGGGCAGATGGCTACACCTTC
TRBV9	TRBJ1-3	.	.	CASSVASDSGNTIYF	TGTGCCAGCAGCGTAGCCAGTGACTCTGGAAACACCATATATTTT
TRBV27	TRBJ2-7	.	.	CASSLSGNEQYF	TGTGCCAGCAGTTTATCAGGGAACGAGCAGTACTTC
TRBV7-2	TRBJ2-7	many	.	CASSFGGGSYEQYF	TGTGCCAGCAGCTTCGGCGGCGGATCCTACGAGCAGTACTTC
TRBV29-1	TRBJ2-1	.	.	CSAEGTANEQFF	TGCAGCGCCGAGGGAACCGCCAATGAGCAGTTCTTC
TRBV20-1	TRBJ2-5	few	.	CSAREGTAYQETQYF	TGCAGTGCTAGAGAGGGAACAGCCTACCAAGAGACCCAGTACTTC
TRBV6-1	TRBJ2-1	.	TRBD1	CVSSELPGQGKNEQFF	TGTGTCAGCAGTGAATTACCAGGACAGGGGAAAAATGAGCAGTTCTTC
TRBV6-5	TRBJ2-3	many	.	CASSYTGTTDTQYF	TGTGCCAGCAGTTACACAGGAACCACAGATACGCAGTATTTT
TRBV11-2	TRBJ2-5	few	.	CASSLGQGGIQETQYF	TGTGCCAGCAGCTTAGGACAGGGCGGGATCCAAGAGACCCAGTACTTC
TRBV12-3/TRBV12-4	TRBJ2-3	many	.	CASSFLLNTDTQYF	TGTGCCAGCAGTTTTTTACTTAACACAGATACGCAGTATTTT
TRBV29-1	TRBJ2-5	.	.	CSVEDDRGAFTETQYF	TGCAGCGTTGAAGACGACCGGGGGGCCTTTACGGAGACCCAGTACTTC
TRBV4-3	TRBJ2-7	.	TRBD2	CASRYGLVGNYEQYF	TGCGCCAGCAGGTACGGACTAGTGGGCAACTACGAGCAGTACTTC
TRBV24-1	TRBJ1-5	.	TRBD1	CATSNHRGDNQPQHF	TGTGCCACCAGTAATCACAGGGGGGACAATCAGCCCCAGCATTTT
TRBV6-2/TRBV6-3	TRBJ2-7	.	.	CASSYSLLRDWGESSYEQYF	TGTGCCAGCAGTTACTCGCTACTCCGGGACTGGGGGGAGAGCTCCTACGAGCAGTACTTC
TRBV5-1	TRBJ2-1	many	.	CASSQTTSYNEQFF	TGCGCCAGCAGCCAAACAACTAGCTACAATGAGCAGTTCTTC
TRBV5-4	TRBJ1-1	many	.	CASGTSGEAFF	TGTGCCAGCGGAACTTCTGGTGAAGCTTTCTTT
TRBV4-1	TRBJ2-3	.	TRBD2	CASSRAGLAGTDTRYF	TGCGCCAGCAGCCGAGCCGGACTAGCGGGCACAGATACGCGGTATTTT
TRBV29-1	TRBJ2-7	many	.	CSVVRPGASYEQYF	TGCAGCGTTGTTAGGCCAGGTGCCTCCTACGAGCAGTACTTC
TRBV4-3	TRBJ1-5	.	.	CASSHDRSVQPQHF	TGCGCCAGCAGCCACGACAGGAGTGTTCAGCCCCAGCATTTT